The clone carrying this T cell receptor (beta chain) was seen a handful of times. Its cognate antigen is unknown. Ophthalmopathy was moderately-to-severely active, CAS at least 3, NOSPECS at least 4, lasting under 3 months. Each diagnosis was determined on the basis of clinical symptoms, serum thyroxine, TRAb, thyroid ultrasound and orbital computed tomography. The entry originates in a study of Graves' ophthalmopathy and Graves' hyperthyroidism. Study-level findings and limits: The model predicted ophthalmopathy progression with roughly 70% sensitivity and approximately 72% specificity.

Germline V gene sequence: CDR1 SQVTM, CDR2 ANQGSEA. The CDR3 runs to 11 residues. V shed 1 base and J shed 6 bases, with 7 bases lying between them. CDR3 regions of TCR beta were amplified from RNA transcripts. HTBI-primed RT-PCR formed the first round, and a multiplex PCR formed the second. TCRdb processed the multiplex PCR reads anew with MiXCR; each CDR3 protein has one entry. The table includes about 370,000 distinct CDR3 sequences, around 20% detected once. V usage is TRBV29-1 and J usage is TRBJ2-7; D is ambiguous. The sample taken for sequencing was peripheral blood. The sequence derives from a woman under 30 with Graves' ophthalmopathy. In DNA form, the CDR3 reads TGCAGCGTTGAAGGCTTTAGCGAGCAGTACTTC. It encodes CSVEGFSEQYF.